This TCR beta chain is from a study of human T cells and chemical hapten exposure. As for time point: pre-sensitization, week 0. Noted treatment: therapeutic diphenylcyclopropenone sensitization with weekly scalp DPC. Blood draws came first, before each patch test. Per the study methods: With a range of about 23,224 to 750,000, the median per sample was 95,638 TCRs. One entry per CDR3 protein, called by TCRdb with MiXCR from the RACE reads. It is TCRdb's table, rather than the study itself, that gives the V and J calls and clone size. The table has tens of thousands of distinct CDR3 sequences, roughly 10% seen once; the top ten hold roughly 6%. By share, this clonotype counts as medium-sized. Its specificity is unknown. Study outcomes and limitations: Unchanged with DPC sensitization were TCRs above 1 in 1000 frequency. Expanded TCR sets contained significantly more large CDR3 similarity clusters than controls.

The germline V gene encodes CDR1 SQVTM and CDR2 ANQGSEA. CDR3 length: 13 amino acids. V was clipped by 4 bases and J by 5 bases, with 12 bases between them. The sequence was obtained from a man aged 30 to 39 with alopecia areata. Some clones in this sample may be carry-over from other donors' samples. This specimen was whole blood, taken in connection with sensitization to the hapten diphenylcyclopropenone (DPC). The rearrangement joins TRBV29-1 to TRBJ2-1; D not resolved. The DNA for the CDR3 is TGCAGCGTTGGGACCCTTGGTAACAATGAGCAGTTCTTC. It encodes CSVGTLGNNEQFF.